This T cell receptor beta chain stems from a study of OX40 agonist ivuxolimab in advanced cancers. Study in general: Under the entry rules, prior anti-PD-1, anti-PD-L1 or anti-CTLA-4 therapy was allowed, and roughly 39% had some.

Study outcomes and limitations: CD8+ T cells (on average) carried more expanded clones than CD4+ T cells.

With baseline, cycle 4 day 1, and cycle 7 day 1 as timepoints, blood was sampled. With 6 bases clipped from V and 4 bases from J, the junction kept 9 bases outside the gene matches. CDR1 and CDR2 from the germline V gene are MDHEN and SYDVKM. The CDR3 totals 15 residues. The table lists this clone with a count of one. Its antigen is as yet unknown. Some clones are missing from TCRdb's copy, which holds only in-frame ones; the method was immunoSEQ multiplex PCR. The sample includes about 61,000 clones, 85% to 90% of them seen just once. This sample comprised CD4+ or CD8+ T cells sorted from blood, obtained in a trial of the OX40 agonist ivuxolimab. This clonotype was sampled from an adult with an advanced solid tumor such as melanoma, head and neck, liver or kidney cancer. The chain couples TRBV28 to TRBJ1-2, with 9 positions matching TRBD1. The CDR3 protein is CASRVGTGTPYGYTF. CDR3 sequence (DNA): TGTGCCAGCAGGGTCGGGACAGGGACTCCCTATGGCTACACCTTC.